The entry that follows covers one T cell receptor beta chain sequence. Its antigen is as yet unknown. This sample is part of a study of shared clonotypes between healthy human individuals. Points from the study as a whole: Shared across a few donors were roughly 4.7% of the naive CD4 clonotypes.

Clones were sequenced by immunoSEQ multiplex PCR, and TCRdb holds only the in-frame ones, with some missing. This table has fewer than 800,000 clones, approximately 90% appearing once. Naive CD8 cells, CD45RO-negative and positively selected for CCR7, excluded terminally differentiated effector memory CD45RA+ cells. CDR3 length: 15 amino acids. V lost 0 bases and J lost 2, with 8 bases in between. The germline V gene has CDR1 MNHEY and CDR2 SVGAGI. This rearrangement joins TRBV6-5 to TRBJ1-5, with D maybe TRBD1 (6 bases). Sample: naive CD8+ T cells sorted from blood. This TCR derives from a man aged 30 to 39 in good health. CDR3 sequence: CASSYSYRGNQPQHF. CDR3 coding DNA: TGTGCCAGCAGTTACTCGTACAGGGGCAATCAGCCCCAGCATTTT.